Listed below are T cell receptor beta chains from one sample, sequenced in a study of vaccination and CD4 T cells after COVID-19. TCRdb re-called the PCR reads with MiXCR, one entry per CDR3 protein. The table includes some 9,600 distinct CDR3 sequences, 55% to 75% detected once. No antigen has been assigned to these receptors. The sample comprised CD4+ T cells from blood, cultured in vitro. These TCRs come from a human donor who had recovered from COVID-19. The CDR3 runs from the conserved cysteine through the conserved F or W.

CSVRDWTGKGGYTF	TRBV29-1	TRBJ1-2
CSASDTGYEQYF	TRBV20-1	TRBJ2-7
CASSPMTGSSYNEQFF	TRBV11-2	TRBJ2-1
CASTEGVEAGELFF	TRBV6-2/TRBV6-3	TRBJ2-2
CASCRDRVNQPQHF	TRBV19	TRBJ1-5
CSATKWASGGAYNEQFF	TRBV20-1	TRBJ2-1
CASSISRMNTEAFF	TRBV7-2	TRBJ1-1
CASSEDRAPYGYTF	TRBV6-1	TRBJ1-2
CSAGGPRDTEAFF	TRBV20-1	TRBJ1-1
CASSYRPSTREKLFF	TRBV6-5	TRBJ1-4
CASKVSGAAQGYTF	TRBV27	TRBJ1-2
CASSYFGTVGNTIYF	TRBV7-9	TRBJ1-3
CASSRTSDNEQFF	TRBV6-1	TRBJ2-1
CASSPKGESTDTQYF	TRBV18	TRBJ2-3
CASSTTGTVATQYF	TRBV7-9	TRBJ2-5
CASSSLGGVGETQYF	TRBV6-1	TRBJ2-5
CASSLNTNRGDGYTF	TRBV7-9	TRBJ1-2
CASSSRTSGGRTDTQYF	TRBV28	TRBJ2-3
CASSLLAPGTDTQYF	TRBV27	TRBJ2-3
CASNLQGRYFEQYF	TRBV6-2/TRBV6-3	TRBJ2-7
CASSQDQGRTPQHF	TRBV4-3	TRBJ1-5
CASSSSGGEAFF	TRBV5-4	TRBJ1-1
CASSDGAGTGDTQYF	TRBV6-2/TRBV6-3	TRBJ2-3
CSARDRINYGYTF	TRBV20-1	TRBJ1-2
CSGPGQGSDTQYF	TRBV20-1	TRBJ2-3
CASGVGGRASDTQYF	TRBV28	TRBJ2-3
CASSPTLGAGELFF	TRBV7-2	TRBJ2-2
CSARDPEGAHTEAFF	TRBV20-1	TRBJ1-1
CASSRGGDEQFF	TRBV5-1	TRBJ2-1
CASSFGINTEAFF	TRBV28	TRBJ1-1
CASRTSTNTGELFF	TRBV2	TRBJ2-2
CASSSGTTSTDTQYF	TRBV7-2	TRBJ2-3
CAKISESSGNQPQHF	TRBV27	TRBJ1-5
CASSSDRGRTEAFF	TRBV6-5	TRBJ1-1
CATSRDLGQGKYEQYF	TRBV15	TRBJ2-7
CSALSQVGLSYEQYF	TRBV20-1	TRBJ2-7
CASSLEFQNTEAFF	TRBV7-9	TRBJ1-1
CASSRDRVGGELFF	TRBV7-9	TRBJ2-2
CASSESRKLNTEAFF	TRBV6-1	TRBJ1-1
CASSYSRHGWNTEAFF	TRBV6-2/TRBV6-3	TRBJ1-1
CASSRGGGQYFYEQYF	TRBV7-2	TRBJ2-7
CATGYKYEQYF	TRBV15	TRBJ2-7
CASSITGGADTQYF	TRBV6-1	TRBJ2-3
CASRPLAGGYNEQFF	TRBV2	TRBJ2-1
CASSPSGARSYEQYF	TRBV12-3/TRBV12-4	TRBJ2-7
CASSYSLAGYEQYF	TRBV6-5	TRBJ2-7
CASSSGNLRSYTF	TRBV19	TRBJ1-2
CSAPELKTGAGNTIYF	TRBV20-1	TRBJ1-3
CASSFPGGETQYF	TRBV11-1	TRBJ2-5
CASSRLAGEGTDTQYF	TRBV19	TRBJ2-3